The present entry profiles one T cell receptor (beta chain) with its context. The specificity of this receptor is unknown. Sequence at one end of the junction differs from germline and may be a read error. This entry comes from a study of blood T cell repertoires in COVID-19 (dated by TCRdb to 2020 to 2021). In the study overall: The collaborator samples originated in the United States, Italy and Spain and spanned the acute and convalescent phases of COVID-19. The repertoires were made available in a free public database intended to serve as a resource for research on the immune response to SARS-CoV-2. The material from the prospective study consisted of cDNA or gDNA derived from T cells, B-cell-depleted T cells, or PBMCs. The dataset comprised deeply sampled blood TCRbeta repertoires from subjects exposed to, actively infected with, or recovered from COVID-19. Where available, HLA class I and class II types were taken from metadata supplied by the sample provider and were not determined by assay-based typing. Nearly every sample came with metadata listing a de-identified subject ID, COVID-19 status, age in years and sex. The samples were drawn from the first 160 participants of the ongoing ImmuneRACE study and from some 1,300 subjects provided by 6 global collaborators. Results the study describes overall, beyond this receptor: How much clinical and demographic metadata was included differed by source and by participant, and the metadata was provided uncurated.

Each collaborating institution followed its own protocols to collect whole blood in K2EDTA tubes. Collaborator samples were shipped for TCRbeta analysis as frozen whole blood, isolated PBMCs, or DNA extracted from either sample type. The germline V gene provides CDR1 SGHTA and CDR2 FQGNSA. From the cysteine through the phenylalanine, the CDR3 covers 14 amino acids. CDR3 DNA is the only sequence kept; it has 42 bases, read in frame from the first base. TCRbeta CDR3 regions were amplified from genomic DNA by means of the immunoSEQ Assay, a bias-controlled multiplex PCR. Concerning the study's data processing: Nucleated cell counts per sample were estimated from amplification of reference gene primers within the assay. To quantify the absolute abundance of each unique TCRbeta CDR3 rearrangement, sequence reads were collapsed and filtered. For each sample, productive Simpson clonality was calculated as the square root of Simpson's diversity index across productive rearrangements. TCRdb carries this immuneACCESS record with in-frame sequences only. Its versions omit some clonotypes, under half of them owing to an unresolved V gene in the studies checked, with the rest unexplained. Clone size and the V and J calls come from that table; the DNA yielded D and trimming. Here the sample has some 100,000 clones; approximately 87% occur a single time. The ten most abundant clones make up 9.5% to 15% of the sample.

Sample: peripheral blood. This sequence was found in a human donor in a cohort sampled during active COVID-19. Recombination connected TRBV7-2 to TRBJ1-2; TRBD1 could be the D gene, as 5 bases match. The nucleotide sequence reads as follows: TGTGCCAGCAGCTCACGGACAATCTCCTATGGCTGCACCTTC. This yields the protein CASSSRTISYGCTF.